Listed below are T cell receptor beta chains from one sample, sequenced in a study of cytomegalovirus exposure and HLA in healthy donors. TCRdb's copy holds only in-frame clones and misses some; the assay was immunoSEQ multiplex PCR. The table has around 200,000 clones, 75% to 85% seen once; the top ten hold around 1.4%. The sample was PBMCs. These receptors all stem from a girl under 18 in good health and CMV-seronegative. CDR3s include the opening cysteine and the closing phenylalanine or tryptophan. A D gene is named only where the DNA matches it firmly. Some rows mark clone size as missing; the rest say once, few, many or name a class of expanded clone.

cdr3_nt: TGTGCCAGCAGCTCCACAAGTCCGGCGGGCCCTGAAGCTTTCTTT; cdr3_aa: CASSSTSPAGPEAFF; j_call: TRBJ1-1; clone_size: NA; d_call: NA; v_call: TRBV7-9
cdr3_nt: TGCGCCAGCAGCCAAACCGGGACTAGCGCGTACAATGAGCAGTTCTTC; cdr3_aa: CASSQTGTSAYNEQFF; j_call: TRBJ2-1; clone_size: NA; d_call: TRBD2; v_call: TRBV4-1
cdr3_nt: TGTGCCAGTAGGGGGACTAGCGGGAAGGAGACCCAGTACTTC; cdr3_aa: CASRGTSGKETQYF; j_call: TRBJ2-5; clone_size: NA; d_call: TRBD2; v_call: TRBV19
cdr3_nt: TGCGCCAGCAGCTCGGGACAGGAGGATCAGCCCCAGCATTTT; cdr3_aa: CASSSGQEDQPQHF; j_call: TRBJ1-5; clone_size: few; d_call: TRBD1; v_call: TRBV5-1
cdr3_nt: TGCGCCAGCAGCTTCGGGACTTTGGGGAGGAATGAGCAGTTCTTC; cdr3_aa: CASSFGTLGRNEQFF; j_call: TRBJ2-1; clone_size: NA; d_call: NA; v_call: TRBV5-1
cdr3_nt: TGTGCCAGCAGCTTTTACGGGAGTGACTACGAGCAGTACTTC; cdr3_aa: CASSFYGSDYEQYF; j_call: TRBJ2-7; clone_size: NA; d_call: NA; v_call: TRBV27
cdr3_nt: TGTGCCAGCAGCTTATCCGGACTTTACAGCCTTAAAGAGACCCAGTACTTC; cdr3_aa: CASSLSGLYSLKETQYF; j_call: TRBJ2-5; clone_size: NA; d_call: NA; v_call: TRBV7-2
cdr3_nt: TGTGCCAGCAGTTACGGGAGACAGGGGGCCTACGAGCAGTACTTC; cdr3_aa: CASSYGRQGAYEQYF; j_call: TRBJ2-7; clone_size: once; d_call: TRBD1; v_call: TRBV6-5
cdr3_nt: TGTGCCAGCACCCAGGATCAGAGGGCTGATGGCTACACCTTC; cdr3_aa: CASTQDQRADGYTF; j_call: TRBJ1-2; clone_size: once; d_call: NA; v_call: TRBV28
cdr3_nt: TGTGCCAGCAGCACAGGGGCAAACACCATATATTTT; cdr3_aa: CASSTGANTIYF; j_call: TRBJ1-3; clone_size: once; d_call: TRBD1; v_call: TRBV7-9
cdr3_nt: TGTGCCAGCAGCCCTAGTTCGAGCGGGAGGGCTGTAGATACGCAGTATTTT; cdr3_aa: CASSPSSSGRAVDTQYF; j_call: TRBJ2-3; clone_size: NA; d_call: TRBD2; v_call: TRBV9
cdr3_nt: TGTGCCACCAGCAGGTGGGCTTCCGAAGCTTTCTTT; cdr3_aa: CATSRWASEAFF; j_call: TRBJ1-1; clone_size: NA; d_call: NA; v_call: TRBV15
cdr3_nt: TGTGCCAGCACCGAAGGGGCAGATGGGGCCTATGGCTACACCTTC; cdr3_aa: CASTEGADGAYGYTF; j_call: TRBJ1-2; clone_size: once; d_call: NA; v_call: TRBV6-1
cdr3_nt: TGTGCCAGTACGAATCTCGCGGATCAGCCCCAGCATTTT; cdr3_aa: CASTNLADQPQHF; j_call: TRBJ1-5; clone_size: NA; d_call: NA; v_call: TRBV19
cdr3_nt: TGTGCCAGCAGTGTACGGGAGGGATACGAGCAGTACTTC; cdr3_aa: CASSVREGYEQYF; j_call: TRBJ2-7; clone_size: NA; d_call: TRBD2; v_call: TRBV6-4
cdr3_nt: TGTGCCAGTAGTATAGTGAGTCAAGTTGAGCAGTTCTTC; cdr3_aa: CASSIVSQVEQFF; j_call: TRBJ2-1; clone_size: NA; d_call: NA; v_call: TRBV19
cdr3_nt: TGTGCCACCAGCAGGGGACAGGGAGGGGACGAGCAGTACTTC; cdr3_aa: CATSRGQGGDEQYF; j_call: TRBJ2-7; clone_size: NA; d_call: TRBD1; v_call: TRBV15
cdr3_nt: TGTGCCAGCAGCCGCAACAGACAGCACTCCTACGAGCAGTACTTC; cdr3_aa: CASSRNRQHSYEQYF; j_call: TRBJ2-7; clone_size: NA; d_call: NA; v_call: TRBV2
cdr3_nt: TGTGCCAGCAGTTTTGCAGGGGCCATATATTTT; cdr3_aa: CASSFAGAIYF; j_call: TRBJ1-3; clone_size: once; d_call: NA; v_call: TRBV28
cdr3_nt: TGTGCCAGCAGCCAAGGACTAGCAGGCTCCTACGAGCAGTACTTC; cdr3_aa: CASSQGLAGSYEQYF; j_call: TRBJ2-7; clone_size: many; d_call: TRBD2; v_call: TRBV4-2
cdr3_nt: TGTGCCAGTACCAAGACAGGGGGCGGTCAGCCCCAGCATTTT; cdr3_aa: CASTKTGGGQPQHF; j_call: TRBJ1-5; clone_size: NA; d_call: TRBD1; v_call: TRBV19
cdr3_nt: TGTGCCAGCAGCTTAGAAGGGGGAGGGCCTTACGAGCAGTACTTC; cdr3_aa: CASSLEGGGPYEQYF; j_call: TRBJ2-7; clone_size: NA; d_call: NA; v_call: TRBV7-2
cdr3_nt: TGTGCCAGCAGTTTTCGGCGGACTGATGAAAAACTGTTTTTT; cdr3_aa: CASSFRRTDEKLFF; j_call: TRBJ1-4; clone_size: NA; d_call: NA; v_call: TRBV28
cdr3_nt: TGTGCCAGCAGCTACAACACAGATACGCAGTATTTT; cdr3_aa: CASSYNTDTQYF; j_call: TRBJ2-3; clone_size: NA; d_call: NA; v_call: TRBV11-2
cdr3_nt: TGTGCCAGCAGCCGACGGGACAGCTCCCTCTACGAGCAGTACTTC; cdr3_aa: CASSRRDSSLYEQYF; j_call: TRBJ2-7; clone_size: NA; d_call: TRBD1; v_call: TRBV28
cdr3_nt: TGTGCCAGCAGGTTTGAGCTCCTAAGCACAGATACGCAGTATTTT; cdr3_aa: CASRFELLSTDTQYF; j_call: TRBJ2-3; clone_size: NA; d_call: NA; v_call: TRBV27
cdr3_nt: TGTGCCAGCAGCGTAGACGACAGGGACAAGGTCGAGCAGTACTTC; cdr3_aa: CASSVDDRDKVEQYF; j_call: TRBJ2-7; clone_size: NA; d_call: TRBD1; v_call: TRBV9
cdr3_nt: TGTGCCAGCAGCCAAATGGGGGGAGGATTCAATGAGCAGTTCTTC; cdr3_aa: CASSQMGGGFNEQFF; j_call: TRBJ2-1; clone_size: NA; d_call: NA; v_call: TRBV7-3
cdr3_nt: TGTGCCAGCAGTTTAGGACAGGGGGTGTACAATGAGCAGTTCTTC; cdr3_aa: CASSLGQGVYNEQFF; j_call: TRBJ2-1; clone_size: few; d_call: TRBD1; v_call: TRBV27
cdr3_nt: TGTGCCACCAGCAGAGAATTTTATAAGGGAGGCACCATATATTTT; cdr3_aa: CATSREFYKGGTIYF; j_call: TRBJ1-3; clone_size: once; d_call: NA; v_call: TRBV15
cdr3_nt: TGTGCCAGCAGCTCAGGGACAGGGGGCTTTAAGGACACTGAAGCTTTCTTT; cdr3_aa: CASSSGTGGFKDTEAFF; j_call: TRBJ1-1; clone_size: NA; d_call: TRBD1; v_call: TRBV11-1
cdr3_nt: TGTGCCAGCACCGGGTGGCGGGGACAGGGTCAATCACCCCTCCACTTT; cdr3_aa: CASTGWRGQGQSPLHF; j_call: TRBJ1-6; clone_size: NA; d_call: TRBD1; v_call: TRBV5-8
cdr3_nt: TGTGCCAGTAGTATGGGGGTCAGGGGCCTCACTGAAGCTTTCTTT; cdr3_aa: CASSMGVRGLTEAFF; j_call: TRBJ1-1; clone_size: NA; d_call: NA; v_call: TRBV19
cdr3_nt: TGCAGCGTTCAAGGGGGCGGTGATGGCTACACCTTC; cdr3_aa: CSVQGGGDGYTF; j_call: TRBJ1-2; clone_size: NA; d_call: TRBD1; v_call: TRBV29-1
cdr3_nt: TGTGCCAGCAGCGCGAACGCAGGGAATCAGCCCCAGCATTTT; cdr3_aa: CASSANAGNQPQHF; j_call: TRBJ1-5; clone_size: NA; d_call: NA; v_call: TRBV9
cdr3_nt: TGTGCCAGCAGCCCCCGGGAGCGGGGGTTCTCAGGGGAGCAGTTCTTC; cdr3_aa: CASSPRERGFSGEQFF; j_call: TRBJ2-1; clone_size: once; d_call: TRBD2; v_call: TRBV5-4
cdr3_nt: TGCAGCGTTGAAGATCGGGGTATTGAGGCTTTCTTT; cdr3_aa: CSVEDRGIEAFF; j_call: TRBJ1-1; clone_size: NA; d_call: NA; v_call: TRBV29-1
cdr3_nt: TGTGCCAGCAGTTTGGTCGGGGGTGAGCAGTTCTTC; cdr3_aa: CASSLVGGEQFF; j_call: TRBJ2-1; clone_size: NA; d_call: NA; v_call: TRBV11-3
cdr3_nt: TGTGCCAGCAGGCGAGCGGGACCTGCCTACGAGCAGTACTTC; cdr3_aa: CASRRAGPAYEQYF; j_call: TRBJ2-7; clone_size: NA; d_call: TRBD2; v_call: TRBV5-4
cdr3_nt: TGCAGCGTTGAAGCGGCAGGGTCTTTAAATGAGCAGTTCTTC; cdr3_aa: CSVEAAGSLNEQFF; j_call: TRBJ2-1; clone_size: NA; d_call: NA; v_call: TRBV29-1
cdr3_nt: TGTGCCAGCAGTCGAGGACAGGTACTTGAAAAACTGTTTTTT; cdr3_aa: CASSRGQVLEKLFF; j_call: TRBJ1-4; clone_size: few; d_call: TRBD1; v_call: TRBV6-6
cdr3_nt: TGTGCCAGCAAACAACTAGCGGGGGGGCGTAATGAGCAGTTCTTC; cdr3_aa: CASKQLAGGRNEQFF; j_call: TRBJ2-1; clone_size: NA; d_call: TRBD2; v_call: TRBV28
cdr3_nt: TGTGCCAGCAGCGTAAGCGGGGGGGCCGTGTCAAATGAGCAGTTCTTC; cdr3_aa: CASSVSGGAVSNEQFF; j_call: TRBJ2-1; clone_size: NA; d_call: TRBD2; v_call: TRBV9
cdr3_nt: TGTGCCTGGAACCCGGGACAGGTTTCTGGAAACACCATATATTTT; cdr3_aa: CAWNPGQVSGNTIYF; j_call: TRBJ1-3; clone_size: NA; d_call: TRBD1; v_call: TRBV30
cdr3_nt: TGCGCCAGCAGCTCAGGGACTAGCGGGGGGGCCGCGCAGTACTTC; cdr3_aa: CASSSGTSGGAAQYF; j_call: TRBJ2-7; clone_size: NA; d_call: TRBD2; v_call: TRBV5-1
cdr3_nt: TGTGCCAGCGGATATTCCGGGACAGCCAACACTGAAGCTTTCTTT; cdr3_aa: CASGYSGTANTEAFF; j_call: TRBJ1-1; clone_size: NA; d_call: TRBD1; v_call: TRBV28
cdr3_nt: TGTGCCAGCAGGCCGACCGGGACTAGGAGCGAGCAGTACTTC; cdr3_aa: CASRPTGTRSEQYF; j_call: TRBJ2-7; clone_size: NA; d_call: TRBD2; v_call: TRBV28
cdr3_nt: TGCGCCAGCAGCCAAGACGGTCCTAGCGGGGCCACAGATACGCAGTATTTT; cdr3_aa: CASSQDGPSGATDTQYF; j_call: TRBJ2-3; clone_size: few; d_call: TRBD2; v_call: TRBV4-3
cdr3_nt: TGTGCCAGCACCAAGCGGGGGCCCTTCGATGAGCAGTTCTTC; cdr3_aa: CASTKRGPFDEQFF; j_call: TRBJ2-1; clone_size: NA; d_call: TRBD2; v_call: TRBV28
cdr3_nt: TGTGCCAGCAGTCCCACGACAGGGGTGGGTCGGCCCCAGCATTTT; cdr3_aa: CASSPTTGVGRPQHF; j_call: TRBJ1-5; clone_size: few; d_call: TRBD1; v_call: TRBV28
cdr3_nt: TGCGCCAGCAGCCAAGGAGCAGGGGGCGGTAATTCACCCCTCCACTTT; cdr3_aa: CASSQGAGGGNSPLHF; j_call: TRBJ1-6; clone_size: NA; d_call: TRBD1; v_call: TRBV4-1
cdr3_nt: TGTGCCACCACCTTTGCCGGGACAGGCGGGTTTGGCTACACCTTC; cdr3_aa: CATTFAGTGGFGYTF; j_call: TRBJ1-2; clone_size: NA; d_call: TRBD1; v_call: TRBV15
cdr3_nt: TGTGCCAGCAGCCCGGACAGGGCAAATGAAAAACTGTTTTTT; cdr3_aa: CASSPDRANEKLFF; j_call: TRBJ1-4; clone_size: NA; d_call: TRBD1; v_call: TRBV7-2
cdr3_nt: TGTGCCAGCAGAGGACAGTCCCGAATGAACACTGAAGCTTTCTTT; cdr3_aa: CASRGQSRMNTEAFF; j_call: TRBJ1-1; clone_size: NA; d_call: NA; v_call: TRBV28
cdr3_nt: TGTGCCAGCAGCCCAGTACGGCAGGGTGGGTCTGGGGCCAACGTCCTGACTTTC; cdr3_aa: CASSPVRQGGSGANVLTF; j_call: TRBJ2-6; clone_size: NA; d_call: NA; v_call: TRBV7-3
cdr3_nt: TGTGCCAGTTCCGGGACTAGTCCCAATGAGCAGTTCTTC; cdr3_aa: CASSGTSPNEQFF; j_call: TRBJ2-1; clone_size: few; d_call: TRBD2; v_call: TRBV19
cdr3_nt: TGTGCCAGCAGCTTGGGTTGGGCCGGAAATCAGCCCCAGCATTTT; cdr3_aa: CASSLGWAGNQPQHF; j_call: TRBJ1-5; clone_size: NA; d_call: NA; v_call: TRBV5-6